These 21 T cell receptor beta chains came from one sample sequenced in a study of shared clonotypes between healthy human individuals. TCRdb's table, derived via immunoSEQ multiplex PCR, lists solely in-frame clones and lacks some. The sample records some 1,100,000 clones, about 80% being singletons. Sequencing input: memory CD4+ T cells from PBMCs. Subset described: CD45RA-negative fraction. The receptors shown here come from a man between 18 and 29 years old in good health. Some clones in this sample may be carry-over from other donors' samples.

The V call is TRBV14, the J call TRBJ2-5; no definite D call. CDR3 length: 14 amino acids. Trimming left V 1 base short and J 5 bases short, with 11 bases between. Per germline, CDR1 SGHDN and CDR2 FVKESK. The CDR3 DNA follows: TGTGCCAGCAGCCAAGGCATGCGGCATGAGACCCAGTACTTC. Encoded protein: CASSQGMRHETQYF.

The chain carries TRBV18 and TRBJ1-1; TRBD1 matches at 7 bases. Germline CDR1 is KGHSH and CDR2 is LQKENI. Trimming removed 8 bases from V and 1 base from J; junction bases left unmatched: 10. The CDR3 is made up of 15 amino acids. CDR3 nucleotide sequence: TGTGCCAGCAGTAAGGGACAGCCGAGGAACACTGAAGCTTTCTTT. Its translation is CASSKGQPRNTEAFF.

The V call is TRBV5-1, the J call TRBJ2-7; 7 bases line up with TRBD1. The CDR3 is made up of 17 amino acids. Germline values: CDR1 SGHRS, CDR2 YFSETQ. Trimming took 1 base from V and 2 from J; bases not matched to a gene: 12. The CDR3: CASSLFRTGEPTYEQYF. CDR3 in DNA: TGCGCCAGCAGCTTGTTCCGGACAGGAGAACCTACCTACGAGCAGTACTTC.

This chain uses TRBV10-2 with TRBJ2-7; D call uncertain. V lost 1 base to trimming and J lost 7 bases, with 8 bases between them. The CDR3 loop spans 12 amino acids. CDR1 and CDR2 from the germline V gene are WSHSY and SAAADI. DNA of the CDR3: TGCGCCAGCAGTGAGTTCGGCAGTGAGCAGTACTTC. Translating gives CASSEFGSEQYF.

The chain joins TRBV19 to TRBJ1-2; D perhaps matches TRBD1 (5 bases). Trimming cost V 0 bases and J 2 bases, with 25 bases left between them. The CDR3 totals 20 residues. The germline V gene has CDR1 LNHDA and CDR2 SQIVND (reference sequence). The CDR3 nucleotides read TGTGCCAGTAGTATAGATAACTTTCGGGGCAGGACGCAGGACAACTATGGCTACACCTTC. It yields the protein CASSIDNFRGRTQDNYGYTF. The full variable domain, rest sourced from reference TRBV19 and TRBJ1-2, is DGGITQSPKYLFRKEGQNVTLSCEQNLNHDAMYWYRQDPGQGLRLIYYSQIVNDFQKGDIAEGYSVSREKKESFPLTVTSAQKNPTAFYLCASSIDNFRGRTQDNYGYTFGSGTRLTVV.

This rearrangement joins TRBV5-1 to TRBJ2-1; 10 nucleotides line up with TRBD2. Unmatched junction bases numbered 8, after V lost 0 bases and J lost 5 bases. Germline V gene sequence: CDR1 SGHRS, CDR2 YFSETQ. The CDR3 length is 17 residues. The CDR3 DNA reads TGCGCCAGCAGCTTGGAGCTAGCGGGAGTCGGGAACAATGAGCAGTTCTTC. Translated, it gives CASSLELAGVGNNEQFF.

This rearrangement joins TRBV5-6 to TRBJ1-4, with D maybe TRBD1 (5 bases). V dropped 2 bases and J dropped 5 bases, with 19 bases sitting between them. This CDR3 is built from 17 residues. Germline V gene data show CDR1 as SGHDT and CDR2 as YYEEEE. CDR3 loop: CASSLHGAGGANEKLFF. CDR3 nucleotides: TGTGCCAGCAGCTTACATGGGGCCGGAGGGGCAAATGAAAAACTGTTTTTT. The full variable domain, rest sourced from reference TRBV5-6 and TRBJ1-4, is DAGVTQSPTHLIKTRGQQVTLRCSPKSGHDTVSWYQQALGQGPQFIFQYYEEEERQRGNFPDRFSGHQFPNYSSELNVNALLLGDSALYLCASSLHGAGGANEKLFFGSGTQLSVL.

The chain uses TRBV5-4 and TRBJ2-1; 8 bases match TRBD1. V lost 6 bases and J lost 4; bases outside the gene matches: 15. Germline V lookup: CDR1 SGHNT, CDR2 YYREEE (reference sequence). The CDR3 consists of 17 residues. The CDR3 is CASNPRPGQERYNEQFF. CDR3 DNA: TGTGCCAGCAACCCCCGGCCGGGACAGGAGAGATACAATGAGCAGTTCTTC.

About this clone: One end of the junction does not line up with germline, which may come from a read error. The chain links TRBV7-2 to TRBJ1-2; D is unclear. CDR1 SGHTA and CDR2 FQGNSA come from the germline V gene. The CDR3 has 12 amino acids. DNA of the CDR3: TGTGCCAGCAGCACCAGCTTTCGCGGGCCCTCCTTC. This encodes CASSTSFRGPSF.

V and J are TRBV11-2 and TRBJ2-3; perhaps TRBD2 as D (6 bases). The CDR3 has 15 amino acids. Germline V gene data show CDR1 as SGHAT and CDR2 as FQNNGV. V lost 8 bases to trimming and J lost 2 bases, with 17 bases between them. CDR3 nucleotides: TGTGCCAGCCATAGAATGGCGGGATTCACAGATACGCAGTATTTT. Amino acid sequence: CASHRMAGFTDTQYF.

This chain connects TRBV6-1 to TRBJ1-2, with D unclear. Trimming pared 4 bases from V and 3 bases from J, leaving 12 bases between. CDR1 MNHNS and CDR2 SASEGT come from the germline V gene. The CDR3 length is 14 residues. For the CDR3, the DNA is TGTGCCAGCAGTGCCCTTTTTGGCGACTATGGCTACACCTTC. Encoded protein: CASSALFGDYGYTF.

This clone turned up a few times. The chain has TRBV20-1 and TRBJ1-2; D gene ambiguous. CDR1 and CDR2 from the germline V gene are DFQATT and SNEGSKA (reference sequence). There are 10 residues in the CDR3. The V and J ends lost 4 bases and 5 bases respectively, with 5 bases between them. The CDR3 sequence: CSANLYGYTF. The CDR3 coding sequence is TGCAGTGCTAACCTTTATGGCTACACCTTC.

The DNA of the CDR3 is TGTGCCAGCTCACTGACACCTACCTACGAGCAGTACTTC. Its translation is CASSLTPTYEQYF. The chain couples TRBV18 to TRBJ2-7; D remains unclear. V lost 4 bases, J lost 2 bases, and 9 bases lay in between. Germline assignment: CDR1 KGHSH and CDR2 LQKENI. This CDR3 is 13 amino acids long.

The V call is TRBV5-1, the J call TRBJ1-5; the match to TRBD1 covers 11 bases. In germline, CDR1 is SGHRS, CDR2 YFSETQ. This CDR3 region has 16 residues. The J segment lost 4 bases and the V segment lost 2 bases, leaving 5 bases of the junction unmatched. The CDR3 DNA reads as TGCGCCAGCAGCTTAACCGGGACAGGGGGGAATCAGCCCCAGCATTTT. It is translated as CASSLTGTGGNQPQHF. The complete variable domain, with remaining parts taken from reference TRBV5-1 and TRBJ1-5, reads KAGVTQTPRYLIKTRGQQVTLSCSPISGHRSVSWYQQTPGQGLQFLFEYFSETQRNKGNFPGRFSGRQFSNSRSEMNVSTLELGDSALYLCASSLTGTGGNQPQHFGDGTRLSIL.

In DNA, the CDR3 is TGTGCCAGCAGTTTAGAAGGATTAGGGCGAGCCCAGCATTTT. This translates into CASSLEGLGRAQHF. The genes are TRBV28 and TRBJ1-5; no firm D call. The germline V and J ends were trimmed by 2 bases and 11 bases, with 16 bases remaining between them. Germline CDR1 is MDHEN and CDR2 is SYDVKM. The CDR3 has 14 residues.

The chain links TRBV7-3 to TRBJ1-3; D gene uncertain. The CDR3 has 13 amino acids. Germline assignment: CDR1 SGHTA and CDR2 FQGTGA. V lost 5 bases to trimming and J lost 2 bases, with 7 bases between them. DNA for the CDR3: TGTGCCAGCAGCGCGCAACCTGGAAACACCATATATTTT. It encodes CASSAQPGNTIYF.

The CDR3 is CASSHLLVGGRNPGELFF. The CDR3 bases are TGCGCCAGCAGCCACCTTTTGGTGGGGGGGCGTAACCCCGGGGAGCTGTTTTTT. The chain couples TRBV4-1 to TRBJ2-2; tentatively, D is TRBD2 (7 bases). This CDR3 contains 18 residues. The germline V gene encodes CDR1 MGHRA and CDR2 YSYEKL. Trimming stripped 3 bases from V and 6 bases from J, with 23 bases between.

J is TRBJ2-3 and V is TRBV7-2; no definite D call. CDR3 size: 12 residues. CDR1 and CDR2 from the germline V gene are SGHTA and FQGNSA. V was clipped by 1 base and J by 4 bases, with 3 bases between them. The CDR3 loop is CASSLVSDTQYF. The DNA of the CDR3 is TGTGCCAGCAGCTTAGTCTCAGATACGCAGTATTTT. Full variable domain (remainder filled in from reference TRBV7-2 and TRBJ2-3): GAGVSQSPSNKVTEKGKDVELRCDPISGHTALYWYRQSLGQGLEFLIYFQGNSAPDKSGLPSDRFSAERTGGSVSTLTIQRTQQEDSAVYLCASSLVSDTQYFGPGTRLTVL.

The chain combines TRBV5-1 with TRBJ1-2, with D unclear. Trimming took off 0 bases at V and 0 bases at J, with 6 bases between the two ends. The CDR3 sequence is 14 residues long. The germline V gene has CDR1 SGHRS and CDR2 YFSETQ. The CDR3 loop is CASSLGPTNYGYTF. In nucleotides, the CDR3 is TGCGCCAGCAGCTTGGGGCCGACTAACTATGGCTACACCTTC.

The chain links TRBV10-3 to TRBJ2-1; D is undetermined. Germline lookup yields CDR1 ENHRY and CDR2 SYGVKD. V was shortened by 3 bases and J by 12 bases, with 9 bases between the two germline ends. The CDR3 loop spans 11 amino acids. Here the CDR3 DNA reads TGTGCCATCAGTGACGCCGGATGGCAGTTCTTC. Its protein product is CAISDAGWQFF.

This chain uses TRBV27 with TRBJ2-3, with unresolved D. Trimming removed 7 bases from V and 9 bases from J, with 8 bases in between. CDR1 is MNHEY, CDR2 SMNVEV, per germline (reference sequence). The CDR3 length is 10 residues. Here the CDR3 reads CASNERTQYF. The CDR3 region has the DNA TGTGCCAGCAATGAGAGAACGCAGTATTTT.